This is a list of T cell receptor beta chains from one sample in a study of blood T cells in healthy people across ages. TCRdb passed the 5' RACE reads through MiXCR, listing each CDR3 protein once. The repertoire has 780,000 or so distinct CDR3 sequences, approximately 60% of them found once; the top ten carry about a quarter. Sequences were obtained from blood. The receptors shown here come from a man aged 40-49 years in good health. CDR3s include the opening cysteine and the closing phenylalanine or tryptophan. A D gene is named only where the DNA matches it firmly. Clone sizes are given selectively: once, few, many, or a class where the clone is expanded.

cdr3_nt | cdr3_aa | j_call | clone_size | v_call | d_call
TGTGCCAGCAGTGAAGAGGCTTTCTCAGCGGGAGAGACCCAGTACTTC | CASSEEAFSAGETQYF | TRBJ2-5 | NA | TRBV6-1 | NA
TGTGCCAGCAGTACCCCGGGACTCCACACAGATACGCAGTATTTT | CASSTPGLHTDTQYF | TRBJ2-3 | NA | TRBV6-6 | NA
TGTGCCAGCAGCCGAACTAGCGGGGGGACCGACGAGCAGTACTTC | CASSRTSGGTDEQYF | TRBJ2-7 | few | TRBV3-1 | TRBD2
TGTGCCAGCACCGGCGGCAGGGGTCGATGGGAGACCCAGTACTTC | CASTGGRGRWETQYF | TRBJ2-5 | NA | TRBV9 | NA
TGTGCCAGCAGCCCTTCCGGGACGAAGCTTCGGGAGACCCAGTACTTC | CASSPSGTKLRETQYF | TRBJ2-5 | NA | TRBV7-9 | NA
TGTGCCAGCAGCCAGGGGGTACGTCCCACAGATACGCAGTATTTT | CASSQGVRPTDTQYF | TRBJ2-3 | NA | TRBV3-1 | NA
TGTGCCAGCCAACTAGCGGGAGGAATCTACGAGCAGTACTTC | CASQLAGGIYEQYF | TRBJ2-7 | NA | TRBV27 | TRBD2
TGTGCCAGCTGCGCGGCCCGGGCCAAACGGGACAATGAGCAGTTCTTC | CASCAARAKRDNEQFF | TRBJ2-1 | NA | TRBV7-6 | NA
TGTGCCAGCAGTTTACCGACTAGTCGGGAGCAGTACTTC | CASSLPTSREQYF | TRBJ2-5 | once | TRBV2 | NA
TGTGCCGTACAGGGAACCAAAAACATTCAGTACTTC | CAVQGTKNIQYF | TRBJ2-4 | NA | TRBV2 | NA
TGTGCCAGCAGCACAGTGGCCCAAGAGACCCAGTACTTC | CASSTVAQETQYF | TRBJ2-5 | NA | TRBV12-3/TRBV12-4 | NA
TGTGCCAGCAGCCAAGCTAGGAAATACACTGAAGCTTTCTTT | CASSQARKYTEAFF | TRBJ1-1 | NA | TRBV3-1 | NA
TGTGCCAGCAGCGTCGGGACATCCGACCAAGAGACCCAGTACTTC | CASSVGTSDQETQYF | TRBJ2-5 | NA | TRBV9 | NA
TGCGCCAGCAGCCACGACAGGGACTCCACCACAGATACGCAGTATTTT | CASSHDRDSTTDTQYF | TRBJ2-3 | few | TRBV4-1 | NA
TGTGCCAGCAGTTTACGGGGGACGGGGGCTGGGGCCAACGTCCTGACTTTC | CASSLRGTGAGANVLTF | TRBJ2-6 | NA | TRBV27 | NA
TGTGCCAGCAGTTACAAAGGTGGCGCAAGATCCCAGTACAATGAGCAGTTCTTC | CASSYKGGARSQYNEQFF | TRBJ2-1 | few | TRBV6-2/TRBV6-3 | NA
TGCGCCAGCAGCCAATGGGTAGGCGGCAATGAGCAGTACTTC | CASSQWVGGNEQYF | TRBJ2-7 | NA | TRBV4-3 | NA
TGTGCCAGCACCCGGAGTCGGGAAGGTGCAGATACGCAGTATTTT | CASTRSREGADTQYF | TRBJ2-3 | NA | TRBV6-1 | NA
TGCGCCAGCAGCTTGGAGACTAGCGGGCAGACCCAGTACTTC | CASSLETSGQTQYF | TRBJ2-5 | once | TRBV5-1 | TRBD2
TGTGCCAGCAGCTTACCCGGGACAGGGGGTGGGATTCAGTACTTC | CASSLPGTGGGIQYF | TRBJ2-7 | NA | TRBV7-2 | TRBD1
TGTGCCAGCAGCTCCGAGGGGGGATCACCCCTCCACTTT | CASSSEGGSPLHF | TRBJ1-6 | NA | TRBV7-8 | NA
TGTGCCAGCTCACCAAAGGAAAGTTTAAATCAGCCCCAGCATTTT | CASSPKESLNQPQHF | TRBJ1-5 | NA | TRBV18 | NA
TGCAGTGCTAGACTAGCGGGGGAAAACATTCAGTACTTC | CSARLAGENIQYF | TRBJ2-4 | NA | TRBV20-1 | TRBD2
TGTGCCAGCAGCCACTCGGGCAATCAGCCCCAGCATTTT | CASSHSGNQPQHF | TRBJ1-5 | few | TRBV3-1 | NA
TGCGCCAGCAGCTTTCCCTCGGACAGGTCCATTGTCGAGCAGTACTTC | CASSFPSDRSIVEQYF | TRBJ2-7 | NA | TRBV5-1 | TRBD1
TGTGCCACCAGTGATTGGACAGGGGGCGACTATGGCTACACCTTC | CATSDWTGGDYGYTF | TRBJ1-2 | NA | TRBV24-1 | TRBD1
TGTGCCAGCAGTGACGGGACAGGGGTGTATGAGCAGTTCTTC | CASSDGTGVYEQFF | TRBJ2-1 | NA | TRBV7-9 | TRBD1
TGCGCCAGCAGTCAATCTTTCGGGCAGACGAAGGAAGATACGCAGTATTTT | CASSQSFGQTKEDTQYF | TRBJ2-3 | NA | TRBV23-1 | NA
TGTGCCAGCATTCAAACGGGACTAGCGGGGTACAATGAGCAGTTCTTC | CASIQTGLAGYNEQFF | TRBJ2-1 | NA | TRBV28 | TRBD2
TGTGCCAGCAGCCCCGCTGAGGGGGGGGGCACAGATACGCAGTATTTT | CASSPAEGGGTDTQYF | TRBJ2-3 | few | TRBV4-2 | NA
TGCGCCAGCAGCCAAGGCTCTCCCACTGAAGCTTTCTTT | CASSQGSPTEAFF | TRBJ1-1 | NA | TRBV4-1 | NA
TGTGCCAGCAGCTTAGTTCCTAGACGGAATGAGCAGTTCTTC | CASSLVPRRNEQFF | TRBJ2-1 | NA | TRBV7-2 | NA
TGCAGTGCTGCCCGGGAGAGCAATGAGCAGTTCTTC | CSAARESNEQFF | TRBJ2-1 | NA | TRBV20-1 | NA
TGCGCCAGCAGCACGGAGACAGGGCTGGGAGAGACCCAGTACTTC | CASSTETGLGETQYF | TRBJ2-5 | NA | TRBV5-1 | TRBD1
TGTGCCAGCAGTGCACACAACCCCGCAGGGGAGGTATACAATGAGCAGTTCTTC | CASSAHNPAGEVYNEQFF | TRBJ2-1 | NA | TRBV6-2/TRBV6-3 | NA
TGTGCCAGCACTGCCCGGGACTTATTCCAGGGTACGCAGTATTTT | CASTARDLFQGTQYF | TRBJ2-3 | NA | TRBV28 | NA
TGTGCCAGCAGCCAAGAATCGCGGGGGGCCCCAGATACGCAGTATTTT | CASSQESRGAPDTQYF | TRBJ2-3 | NA | TRBV4-2 | TRBD2
TGCAGTGCTAGAGATTCAGGGTTCCCACGCAATGAGCAGTTCTTC | CSARDSGFPRNEQFF | TRBJ2-1 | NA | TRBV20-1 | NA
TGTGCCAGCAAACAGATAGACAGGGCGGGCCAGCCCCAGCATTTT | CASKQIDRAGQPQHF | TRBJ1-5 | NA | TRBV2 | TRBD1
TGCGCCAGCAGCTTCCGGGACAGGGCTATGGATGAGCAGTTCTTC | CASSFRDRAMDEQFF | TRBJ2-1 | few | TRBV5-1 | TRBD1
TGTGCCAGCAGCTTCCAGCGGGGGGCTGTAGATACGCAGTATTTT | CASSFQRGAVDTQYF | TRBJ2-3 | few | TRBV11-2 | TRBD2
TGTGCCAGCAGCTTATCCCTTGACGTCATGAACACTGAAGCTTTCTTT | CASSLSLDVMNTEAFF | TRBJ1-1 | NA | TRBV11-3 | NA
TGCAGCGGCCGGGTTGATACGCAGTATTTT | CSGRVDTQYF | TRBJ2-3 | NA | TRBV29-1 | NA
TGTGCCAGCACCACCCCAGGGAACGGTAATGAAAAACTGTTTTTT | CASTTPGNGNEKLFF | TRBJ1-4 | few | TRBV28 | NA
TGTGCCAGCGGTTTATCGGGACAGGGGTCCCGAGGCGAGCAGTACTTC | CASGLSGQGSRGEQYF | TRBJ2-7 | NA | TRBV28 | TRBD1